A few counts support the clone carrying this T cell receptor (beta chain). The antigen is unknown. Trimming removed 0 bases from V and 0 bases from J, with 10 bases in between. This CDR3 spans 16 amino acids. CDR1 and CDR2 from the germline V gene are SGHRS and YFSETQ. The data were obtained in a study of response to subunit inactivated influenza vaccine. General study findings and limits: New T cells are recruited in small numbers by each seasonal influenza vaccination, according to the authors' suggestion.

TCRdb re-called the RT-PCR reads through MiXCR, storing one row per CDR3 protein. The data show approximately 520,000 distinct CDR3 sequences, with 16% seen just once and 3% held by the top ten. The receptor's source is a man between 50 and 75 years old who received an inactivated influenza vaccine. Sample: CD4+ T cells sorted from PBMCs, taken about 24 months after vaccination. V usage is TRBV5-1 and J usage is TRBJ2-1; D is undetermined. The CDR3 DNA follows: TGCGCCAGCAGCTTGGAAGGGATTTCCTCCTACAATGAGCAGTTCTTC. Translating gives CASSLEGISSYNEQFF.